These 16 T cell receptor beta chains originate from one sample sequenced in a study of read filtering for tumor transcriptome and immune sequencing. From 400 to 450 ng of RNA, a library with molecular barcoded alpha/delta and beta/gamma adaptors was made. Via MiXCR, TCRdb re-called the reads, giving one row per CDR3 protein. The sample includes tens of thousands of distinct CDR3 sequences, approximately 12% of them seen just once. The specimen was a population of CD138-negative cells sorted from bone marrow. These receptors were obtained from a donor at least 40 years old with multiple myeloma.

This clonotype has a count of ten or more. This rearrangement joins TRBV20-1 to TRBJ2-5; D is uncertain. The CDR3 extends over 12 amino acids. With 6 bases removed from V and 4 bases from J, the gap between germline ends came to 12 bases. Germline CDR1 reads DFQATT; CDR2 reads SNEGSKA (reference sequence). DNA of the CDR3: TGCAGTGCCCTCCACCCCTTAGAGACCCAGTACTTC. This gives the protein CSALHPLETQYF.

The table lists this clonotype with many counts. This chain connects TRBV11-2 to TRBJ2-7; TRBD1 matches 7 bases. Trimming at V came to 9 bases and at J to 4 bases, leaving 3 bases not matched to a gene. The CDR3 is 11 residues long. Germline assignment: CDR1 SGHAT and CDR2 FQNNGV. CDR3 coding DNA: TGTGCCAGTAGACAGGGATACGAGCAGTACTTC. Protein sequence: CASRQGYEQYF.

The chain combines TRBV10-2 with TRBJ2-2, with a weak D call TRBD2 (5 bases). The germline V gene has CDR1 WSHSY and CDR2 SAAADI. This CDR3 is 13 amino acids long. Trimming shortened V by 0 bases and J by 6 bases, and 5 bases separated the two germline ends. DNA for the CDR3: TGCGCCAGCAGTGAGTCTAGCGCCGGGGAGCTGTTTTTT. The encoded protein is CASSESSAGELFF.

This clonotype has just a few counts. A much larger clone lies a single base off, so this may be a read error. This chain uses TRBV20-1 with TRBJ2-1; a possible D gene is TRBD2 (6 bases). CDR1 DFQATT and CDR2 SNEGSKA come from the germline V gene (reference sequence). This CDR3 contains 15 residues. V lost 2 bases and J 10 bases, leaving 21 bases between the germline ends. The CDR3 protein is CSARSGGSTPREQFF. As DNA, the CDR3 is TGCAGTGCTAGATCCGGGGGTAGCACCCCTCGGGAGCAGTTCTTC.

There are many counts of this clonotype. V and J are TRBV20-1 and TRBJ2-7; tentative D call: TRBD2 (6 bases). Trimming removed 0 bases from V and 5 bases from J, with 17 bases in between. Per the germline V gene, CDR1 is DFQATT and CDR2 is SNEGSKA (reference sequence). This CDR3 is 15 amino acids long. As DNA, the CDR3 is TGCAGTGCTAGAGATGGAGTCGGGGGAACCAACGAGCAGTACTTC. The encoded protein is CSARDGVGGTNEQYF.

The chain links TRBV28 to TRBJ2-1; TRBD1 is a possible D gene (5 bases). The germline V and J ends were trimmed by 8 bases and 5 bases, with 7 bases remaining between them. CDR3 length: 11 amino acids. The germline V gene has CDR1 MDHEN and CDR2 SYDVKM. CDR3 sequence (DNA): TGTGCCAGCGGCAGGGACAATGAGCAGTTCTTC. Residues: CASGRDNEQFF.

At least ten counts were recorded for this clonotype. The CDR3 here is CATGDTSTDTQYF. The CDR3 DNA reads TGTGCCACCGGGGACACAAGCACAGATACGCAGTATTTT. V and J are TRBV15 and TRBJ2-3; tentatively, D is TRBD1 (6 bases). The length of the CDR3 is 13 residues. Germline CDR1 reads LNHNV; CDR2 reads YYDKDF (reference sequence). Trimming shortened V by 8 bases and J by 0 bases, and 9 bases separated the two germline ends.

Concerning this clonotype itself: A read error is possible here, since a much larger clone lies one base away. This sequence joins TRBV7-8 and TRBJ2-3; possibly TRBD1 or TRBD2 for D (7 bases each). CDR3 length: 16 residues. Per germline, CDR1 SGHVS and CDR2 FQNEAQ. Written as DNA, the CDR3 is TGTGCCAGCAACCCAGGGGGGGCTTTGATCACAGGTACGCAGTATTTT. This translates into CASNPGGALITGTQYF.

The chain recombines TRBV7-9 with TRBJ1-3; D is unresolved. Trimming took off 4 bases at V and 0 bases at J, with 13 bases between the two ends. Germline V gene data show CDR1 as SEHNR and CDR2 as FQNEAQ (reference sequence). The CDR3 is 16 amino acids. Here the CDR3 reads CASSSWRASSGNTIYF. The CDR3 region has the DNA TGTGCCAGCAGCTCCTGGAGAGCCTCCTCTGGAAACACCATATATTTT.

This clonotype was recorded a few times. This rearrangement joins TRBV6-2 or TRBV6-3 to TRBJ1-5, with 8 bases matching TRBD1. V shed 5 bases and J 0 bases; nucleotides not matched to a gene: 3. The CDR3 runs to 15 residues. Per germline, CDR1 MNHEY and CDR2 SVGEGT. CDR3 coding DNA: TGTGCCAGCAGTACAGGGGGTCTTAGCAATCAGCCCCAGCATTTT. Translation: CASSTGGLSNQPQHF.

This clonotype was seen at least ten times. The V call is TRBV5-1, the J call TRBJ2-3; D call uncertain. The ends were cut back, 4 bases at V and 4 bases at J, with 13 bases in the middle. The V gene's germline CDR1 is SGHRS and CDR2 YFSETQ. The CDR3 length is 14 residues. CDR3 coding DNA: TGCGCCAGCAGCCTTACGACCGCGGCAGATACGCAGTATTTT. The encoded protein is CASSLTTAADTQYF.

A note on this clonotype: Since the CDR3 does not end with the conserved phenylalanine or tryptophan, this likely comes from a read error. It is unclear where the CDR3 begins or ends on the DNA, so no DNA is shown, and the CDR3 is as TCRdb lists it. This chain joins TRBV6-1 and TRBJ1-5; no DNA check was done on the table's D call, TRBD1. Germline V CDR1 and CDR2: MNHNS, SASEGT. The CDR3 is 13 residues long, ends included. The CDR3 loop is CASTGVGHQPRQI.

This clonotype was detected ten times or more. This chain connects TRBV9 to TRBJ1-2; D is perhaps TRBD1 (6 bases). The length of the CDR3 is 17 residues. V lost 4 bases to trimming and J lost 1 base, with 20 bases between them. Germline CDR1 and CDR2: SGDLS and YYNGEE. The CDR3 DNA sequence: TGTGCCAGCAGCAAGCGATTGGACAGAGAATTTAACTATGGCTACACCTTC. This codes for CASSKRLDREFNYGYTF.

This clonotype appeared a few times. V usage is TRBV10-1 and J usage is TRBJ1-4; maybe TRBD1 (5 bases). Germline values: CDR1 WNHNN, CDR2 SYGVQD (reference sequence). Trimming removed 3 bases at V and 6 bases at J, with 11 bases between. This CDR3 spans 14 amino acids. CDR3 sequence: CASSDGTGHEKLFF. CDR3 coding DNA: TGCGCCAGCAGTGATGGGACCGGGCATGAAAAACTGTTTTTT.

This clonotype showed up many times. The gene calls are TRBV7-9 and TRBJ1-1, with D uncertain. Trimming removed 3 bases at V and 3 bases at J, with 11 bases between. This CDR3 is 14 amino acids long. In germline, CDR1 is SEHNR, CDR2 FQNEAQ (reference sequence). The CDR3 reads CASSFNSGYTEAFF. The CDR3 region has the DNA TGTGCCAGCAGCTTCAATTCGGGGTACACTGAAGCTTTCTTT. The variable domain in full, completed from reference TRBV7-9 and TRBJ1-1, reads DTGVSQNPRHKITKRGQNVTFRCDPISEHNRLYWYRQTLGQGPEFLTYFQNEAQLEKSRLLSDRFSAERPKGSFSTLEIQRTEQGDSAMYLCASSFNSGYTEAFFGQGTRLTVV.

The sample holds many counts of this clonotype. The chain recombines TRBV20-1 with TRBJ2-5, with D perhaps matching TRBD1 (5 bases). The CDR3 covers 14 residues. V lost 0 bases and J lost 3, with 11 bases in between. Germline CDR1 is DFQATT and CDR2 is SNEGSKA (reference sequence). The CDR3 nucleotides are TGCAGTGCTAGAGATCAGGCAGGGAAAGAGACCCAGTACTTC. As protein: CSARDQAGKETQYF.